A selection of T cell receptor beta chains follows, all from one sample in a study of cytomegalovirus exposure and HLA in healthy donors. The data were produced by immunoSEQ multiplex PCR, yet TCRdb's version contains in-frame clones alone and is incomplete. The sample gives 90,000 to 100,000 clones, approximately 78% of which show up once; more than 0.6% is in the top ten. The sample taken for sequencing was PBMCs. These TCRs come from a woman aged 60-75 years in good health and CMV-seronegative. Each CDR3 is given with its conserved first and last residue. The order of the fields is D gene, J gene, V gene, clone size, CDR3 protein, CDR3 DNA. The D gene is left open where the match is weak. Clone size is stated in some rows and not others, as once, few, many or a class when expanded.

>-|TRBJ1-2|TRBV6-6|once
CASSASATERGYTF
TGTGCCAGCAGTGCCTCGGCAACGGAGAGAGGCTACACCTTC
>-|TRBJ2-5|TRBV6-1|-
CASSAQNLQETQYF
TGTGCCAGCAGTGCACAGAACCTACAAGAGACCCAGTACTTC
>-|TRBJ1-1|TRBV27|-
CASTAPGTEAFF
TGTGCCAGCACCGCGCCCGGGACTGAAGCTTTCTTT
>TRBD1|TRBJ2-7|TRBV18|once
CASSPVVGQGRDEQYF
TGTGCCAGCTCACCCGTTGTAGGACAGGGCAGGGACGAGCAGTACTTC
>-|TRBJ1-6|TRBV14|few
CASSVTRNSPLHF
TGTGCCAGCAGCGTGACAAGGAATTCACCCCTCCACTTT
>-|TRBJ1-3|TRBV5-6|once
CASSLTGGNTIYF
TGTGCCAGCAGCTTAACAGGTGGAAACACCATATATTTT
>TRBD1|TRBJ2-7|TRBV5-4|-
CASSLGGQGYEQYF
TGTGCCAGCAGCTTGGGTGGACAGGGCTACGAGCAGTACTTC
>-|TRBJ2-7|TRBV20-1|-
CSAASNNEQYF
TGCAGTGCCGCATCCAACAACGAGCAGTACTTC
>TRBD1|TRBJ2-2|TRBV7-6|-
CASSLVQGSTGELFF
TGTGCCAGCAGCTTAGTACAGGGGAGCACCGGGGAGCTGTTTTTT
>TRBD2|TRBJ2-2|TRBV6-5|once
CASMSGGNTGELFF
TGTGCCAGCATGAGCGGGGGGAACACCGGGGAGCTGTTTTTT
>-|TRBJ2-3|TRBV6-4|once
CASKVGASTDTQYF
TGTGCCTCTAAAGTGGGGGCTAGCACAGATACGCAGTATTTT
>TRBD1|TRBJ1-2|TRBV6-5|-
CASSYLTGDGYTF
TGTGCCAGCAGTTACCTTACAGGGGATGGCTACACCTTC
>-|TRBJ2-7|TRBV5-4|-
CASSLSPGSKVDEQYF
TGTGCCAGCAGCTTGTCACCGGGAAGTAAAGTGGACGAGCAGTACTTC
>TRBD2|TRBJ2-3|TRBV27|few
CASSPLAGALVDTQYF
TGTGCCAGCAGTCCTCTAGCGGGCGCTCTTGTAGATACGCAGTATTTT
>-|TRBJ2-1|TRBV5-4|-
CASSFVGGPYNEQFF
TGTGCCAGCAGCTTTGTGGGGGGGCCTTATAATGAGCAGTTCTTC
>TRBD2|TRBJ2-3|TRBV4-1|-
CASSLAGTTDTQYF
TGCGCCAGCAGCCTAGCGGGGACCACAGATACGCAGTATTTT
>-|TRBJ1-5|TRBV4-3|-
CASSQDRGGAQPQHF
TGCGCCAGCAGCCAAGATCGGGGGGGTGCTCAGCCCCAGCATTTT
>TRBD1|TRBJ1-4|TRBV6-1|-
CASSEAPDRVNEKLFF
TGTGCCAGCAGTGAAGCGCCGGACAGGGTGAATGAAAAACTGTTTTTT
>-|TRBJ1-1|TRBV11-2|once
CASSSTVGGNTEAFF
TGTGCCAGCAGTTCAACGGTGGGGGGGAACACTGAAGCTTTCTTT
>TRBD1|TRBJ1-4|TRBV6-1|-
CASSRGPIEKLFF
TGTGCCAGTAGCAGGGGGCCAATTGAAAAACTGTTTTTT
>-|TRBJ2-3|TRBV4-1|-
CASSQAGEDTQYF
TGCGCCAGCAGCCAAGCGGGGGAAGATACGCAGTATTTT
>-|TRBJ2-7|TRBV4-1|-
CASSQDRGNYEQYF
TGCGCCAGCAGCCAAGACAGGGGTAACTACGAGCAGTACTTC
>TRBD1|TRBJ2-7|TRBV18|once
CASSPLGQGHSYEQYF
TGTGCCAGCTCACCTCTAGGACAGGGCCACTCCTACGAGCAGTACTTC
>-|TRBJ1-4|TRBV4-3|-
CASSQDSSTNEKLFF
TGCGCCAGCAGCCAAGACTCTTCAACTAATGAAAAACTGTTTTTT
>-|TRBJ1-2|TRBV27|-
CASSSNWMTGGYTF
TGTGCCAGCAGTTCAAACTGGATGACAGGTGGCTACACCTTC
>-|TRBJ2-5|TRBV10-1|-
CASARRETQYF
TGCGCCAGCGCTCGTAGAGAGACCCAGTACTTC
>TRBD2|TRBJ2-3|TRBV4-3|-
CASSRMRTSGTDTQYF
TGCGCCAGCAGCCGAATGAGGACTAGCGGCACAGATACGCAGTATTTT
>-|TRBJ1-1|TRBV10-3|-
CAISDRGNTEAFF
TGTGCCATCAGTGACAGGGGAAACACTGAAGCTTTCTTT
>-|TRBJ2-7|TRBV5-1|-
CASSSAPPGDVYEQYF
TGCGCCAGCAGCTCGGCCCCTCCGGGAGACGTCTACGAGCAGTACTTC
>-|TRBJ2-5|TRBV7-6|-
CASSLGGGAQYF
TGTGCCAGCAGCTTAGGCGGAGGAGCCCAGTACTTC
>-|TRBJ1-2|TRBV6-5|-
CASSYSYASYGYTF
TGTGCCAGCAGTTACTCTTATGCCAGCTATGGCTACACCTTC
>TRBD2|TRBJ2-7|TRBV28|once
CASSEQGTSLTYEQYF
TGTGCCAGCAGTGAACAAGGGACTAGCCTAACCTACGAGCAGTACTTC
>-|TRBJ1-5|TRBV5-6|-
CASSRGSQPQHF
TGTGCCAGCAGCCGAGGTAGTCAGCCCCAGCATTTT
>TRBD2|TRBJ2-1|TRBV4-3|once
CASSHRYGLASAYNEQFF
TGCGCCAGCAGCCACAGATACGGACTAGCCAGCGCCTACAATGAGCAGTTCTTC
>TRBD1|TRBJ2-7|TRBV4-1|-
CASSQDSRDRLHF
TGCGCCAGCAGCCAAGATTCGAGGGACAGGCTGCACTTC
>-|TRBJ2-2|TRBV27|-
CASSNSIGELFF
TGTGCCAGCAGTAATAGCATAGGGGAGCTGTTTTTT
>TRBD1|TRBJ2-1|TRBV7-2|-
CASSSSGTALFF
TGTGCCAGCAGCTCATCCGGGACAGCGCTGTTCTTC
>-|TRBJ1-6|TRBV5-1|-
CASSPREGRNSPLHF
TGCGCCAGCAGCCCCCGGGAGGGAAGGAATTCACCCCTCCACTTT
>-|TRBJ1-1|TRBV7-2|-
CASSLTWGGNTEAFF
TGTGCCAGCAGCTTGACGTGGGGGGGGAACACTGAAGCTTTCTTT
>-|TRBJ2-5|TRBV14|-
CASSQDRGETQYF
TGTGCCAGCAGCCAAGACAGGGGAGAGACCCAGTACTTC
>-|TRBJ2-1|TRBV28|-
CASSSPAKGHRRNEQFF
TGTGCCAGCAGTTCGCCTGCAAAGGGACACCGAAGGAATGAGCAGTTCTTC
>-|TRBJ2-3|TRBV5-1|-
CASRVGSDTQYF
TGCGCCAGCAGGGTCGGGTCAGATACGCAGTATTTT
>TRBD1|TRBJ1-5|TRBV18|-
CASSGTEYQPQHF
TGTGCCAGCTCGGGGACAGAGTATCAGCCCCAGCATTTT
>TRBD1|TRBJ2-7|TRBV6-5|-
CASRRGQNRASEQYF
TGTGCCAGCAGGAGGGGGCAGAACAGGGCCTCCGAGCAGTACTTC
>TRBD1|TRBJ2-7|TRBV4-1|once
CASSRGQGGSYEQYF
TGCGCCAGCAGCCGAGGACAGGGGGGCTCCTACGAGCAGTACTTC
>-|TRBJ1-5|TRBV15|-
CATSRDPTPNSNQPQHF
TGTGCCACCAGCAGAGATCCGACACCAAATAGCAATCAGCCCCAGCATTTT
>-|TRBJ1-6|TRBV2|-
CASRYRVPNSPLHF
TGTGCCAGCAGGTACAGGGTTCCCAATTCACCCCTCCACTTT
>-|TRBJ2-6|TRBV7-2|-
CASTGYSGANVLTF
TGTGCCAGTACAGGGTACTCTGGGGCCAACGTCCTGACTTTC
>TRBD2|TRBJ2-1|TRBV7-9|few
CASSPHAGLAGGSEQFF
TGTGCCAGCAGCCCCCACGCGGGACTAGCGGGGGGGAGTGAGCAGTTCTTC
>TRBD2|TRBJ2-5|TRBV7-2|-
CASSKGLAEETQYF
TGTGCCAGCAGCAAGGGACTAGCGGAAGAGACCCAGTACTTC
>TRBD1|TRBJ2-3|TRBV28|-
CASIGTATDTQYF
TGTGCCAGCATCGGGACAGCCACAGATACGCAGTATTTT